Described below is a single T cell receptor (beta chain) sequence and its context. It was negative isolation that provided the CD8+ and CD4+ T cells, whereas TEMRA cells were enriched by FACS. This CDR3 is 13 amino acids long. Between the trimmed V and J ends, which lost 3 bases and 5 bases, there was a span of 10 bases. Germline V gene data show CDR1 as MNHNS and CDR2 as SASEGT. This sample was included in a study of CD8 T cells in Susac syndrome. With random hexamers, roughly 0.45 to 1 ug RNA was reverse transcribed. TCRdb reanalysed the immunoSEQ multiplex PCR reads using MiXCR and keeps one entry per CDR3 protein. The sample holds a few hundred thousand distinct CDR3 sequences, 90% to 95% seen once.

The TCR sequence derives from a human donor with multiple sclerosis. V is TRBV6-1 and J is TRBJ2-5; D unresolved. The sample taken for sequencing was CD4+ T cells from PBMCs. In DNA form, the CDR3 reads TGTGCCAGCAGTGACCCCGATCGGGAGACCCAGTACTTC. Its translation is CASSDPDRETQYF.